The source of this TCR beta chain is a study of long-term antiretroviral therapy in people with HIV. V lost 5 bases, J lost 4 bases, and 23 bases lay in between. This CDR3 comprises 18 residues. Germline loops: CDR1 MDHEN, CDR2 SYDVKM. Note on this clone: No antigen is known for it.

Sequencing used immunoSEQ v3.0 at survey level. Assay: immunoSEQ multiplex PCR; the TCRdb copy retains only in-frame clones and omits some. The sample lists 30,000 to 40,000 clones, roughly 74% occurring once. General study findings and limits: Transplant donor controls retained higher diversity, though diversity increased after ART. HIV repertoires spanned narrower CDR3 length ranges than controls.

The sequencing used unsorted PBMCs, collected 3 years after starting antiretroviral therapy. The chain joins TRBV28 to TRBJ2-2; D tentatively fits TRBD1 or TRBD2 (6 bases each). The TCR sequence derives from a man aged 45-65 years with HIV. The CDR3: CASSPPRRRGVGTGELFF. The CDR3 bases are TGTGCCAGCAGTCCTCCCCGCCGGAGGGGGGTTGGCACCGGGGAGCTGTTTTTT.